This is a list of T cell receptor beta chains from one sample in a study of T cell repertoires in cytomegalovirus infection. TCRdb reanalysed the reads using MiXCR and keeps one entry per CDR3 protein. The repertoire holds hundreds of thousands of distinct CDR3 sequences, with roughly 33% as singletons. Their recognized antigens are unknown. This material consisted of cultured PBMCs, taken from culture after CMV antigen stimulation. These receptors were taken from a human donor in good health (CMV status not recorded). Some clones in this sample may be carry-over from other donors' samples. Each CDR3 is given with its conserved first and last residue. A D gene is named only where the DNA matches it firmly. Part of the rows lack a size; the others show once, few, many or a class for expanded clones.

d_call: -
clone_size: many
cdr3_length: 11
v_call: TRBV7-2
j_call: TRBJ2-1
cdr3_nt: TGTGCCAGCAGCTTTATGAATGAGCAGTTCTTC
cdr3_aa: CASSFMNEQFF

d_call: TRBD2
clone_size: few
cdr3_length: 18
v_call: TRBV11-2
j_call: TRBJ2-1
cdr3_nt: TGTGCCAGCAGCCCGGGACTAGCGGGAGTGCGGGGCTACAATGAGCAGTTCTTC
cdr3_aa: CASSPGLAGVRGYNEQFF

d_call: -
clone_size: -
cdr3_length: 12
v_call: TRBV29-1
j_call: TRBJ2-5
cdr3_nt: TGCAGCGTTGAAATAGTTCAGGAGACCCAGTACTTC
cdr3_aa: CSVEIVQETQYF

d_call: -
clone_size: few
cdr3_length: 14
v_call: TRBV6-1
j_call: TRBJ1-2
cdr3_nt: TGTGCCAGCAGGGTATGGACCGCTAACTATGGCTACACCTTC
cdr3_aa: CASRVWTANYGYTF

d_call: TRBD2
clone_size: -
cdr3_length: 13
v_call: TRBV10-3
j_call: TRBJ2-3
cdr3_nt: TGTGCCATCACGGCGGGAGGTACAGATACGCAGTATTTT
cdr3_aa: CAITAGGTDTQYF

d_call: TRBD2
clone_size: -
cdr3_length: 12
v_call: TRBV15
j_call: TRBJ2-1
cdr3_nt: TGTGCCACCAGCGGGGAGGGGTATGAGCAGTTCTTC
cdr3_aa: CATSGEGYEQFF

d_call: -
clone_size: -
cdr3_length: 14
v_call: TRBV4-1
j_call: TRBJ1-1
cdr3_nt: TGCGCCAGCAGCCAAGGTGTCCAGAACACTGAAGCTTTCTTT
cdr3_aa: CASSQGVQNTEAFF

d_call: -
clone_size: few
cdr3_length: 14
v_call: TRBV20-1
j_call: TRBJ2-3
cdr3_nt: TGCAGTGCTAGAGATCTCTTGGGAGGCGATACGCAGTATTTT
cdr3_aa: CSARDLLGGDTQYF

d_call: -
clone_size: many
cdr3_length: 13
v_call: TRBV7-8
j_call: TRBJ1-1
cdr3_nt: TGTGCCAGCAGCAATCGTAAGGCTACTGAAGCTTTCTTT
cdr3_aa: CASSNRKATEAFF

d_call: -
clone_size: many
cdr3_length: 14
v_call: TRBV7-2
j_call: TRBJ2-3
cdr3_nt: TGTGCCAGCAGTCCAGGGGCGGCGGCCGGTACGCAGTATTTT
cdr3_aa: CASSPGAAAGTQYF

d_call: -
clone_size: -
cdr3_length: 13
v_call: TRBV7-2
j_call: TRBJ1-4
cdr3_nt: TGTGCCAGCAGCATCACCAGGGATGAAAAACTGTTTTTT
cdr3_aa: CASSITRDEKLFF

d_call: -
clone_size: -
cdr3_length: 16
v_call: TRBV20-1
j_call: TRBJ2-1
cdr3_nt: TGCAGTGCTAGAACTAGCAGCAGGGAGTCCTACAATGAGCAGTTCTTC
cdr3_aa: CSARTSSRESYNEQFF

d_call: -
clone_size: -
cdr3_length: 15
v_call: TRBV28
j_call: TRBJ1-1
cdr3_nt: TGTGCCAGCAGTCCTACCGGGTTCCCGAACACTGAAGCTTTCTTT
cdr3_aa: CASSPTGFPNTEAFF

d_call: -
clone_size: few
cdr3_length: 13
v_call: TRBV4-1
j_call: TRBJ2-7
cdr3_nt: TGCGCCAGCAGCCACCTGGACGGCTACGGGCAGTACTTC
cdr3_aa: CASSHLDGYGQYF

d_call: TRBD2
clone_size: few
cdr3_length: 16
v_call: TRBV19
j_call: TRBJ2-1
cdr3_nt: TGTGCCAGTAGCCCGGTCGGGCGGGGGGACTACAATGAGCAGTTCTTC
cdr3_aa: CASSPVGRGDYNEQFF

d_call: TRBD1
clone_size: -
cdr3_length: 19
v_call: TRBV15
j_call: TRBJ1-4
cdr3_nt: TGTGCCACCAGCAGCATAACAGGGGGGGGCGCCCGGGGAAATGAAAAACTGTTTTTT
cdr3_aa: CATSSITGGGARGNEKLFF

d_call: -
clone_size: -
cdr3_length: 14
v_call: TRBV7-4
j_call: TRBJ1-1
cdr3_nt: TGTGCCAGCAGCCGCAGTTACATGGACACTGAAGCTTTCTTT
cdr3_aa: CASSRSYMDTEAFF

d_call: TRBD2
clone_size: -
cdr3_length: 15
v_call: TRBV6-2/TRBV6-3
j_call: TRBJ2-3
cdr3_nt: TGTGCCAGCAAGGAGCGGGAGGTTCTAAGAGATACGCAGTATTTT
cdr3_aa: CASKEREVLRDTQYF

d_call: TRBD1
clone_size: -
cdr3_length: 15
v_call: TRBV7-2
j_call: TRBJ1-5
cdr3_nt: TGTGCCAGCAGCACACGGACAGGGTATGATCAGCCCCAGCATTTT
cdr3_aa: CASSTRTGYDQPQHF

d_call: TRBD1
clone_size: -
cdr3_length: 14
v_call: TRBV7-6
j_call: TRBJ1-2
cdr3_nt: TGTGCCAGCAGCTCCCGGGACAGGGGGAATGGCTACACCTTC
cdr3_aa: CASSSRDRGNGYTF

d_call: -
clone_size: -
cdr3_length: 16
v_call: TRBV20-1
j_call: TRBJ2-7
cdr3_nt: TGCAGTGCTGGAGCCCCCTTAGAGGGGAGTATGTACGAGCAGTACTTC
cdr3_aa: CSAGAPLEGSMYEQYF

d_call: TRBD1
clone_size: many
cdr3_length: 16
v_call: TRBV7-2
j_call: TRBJ1-5
cdr3_nt: TGTGCCAGCAGCGGAAGACAGGGGGCGGGCAATCAGCCCCAGCATTTT
cdr3_aa: CASSGRQGAGNQPQHF

d_call: TRBD1
clone_size: -
cdr3_length: 14
v_call: TRBV19
j_call: TRBJ1-5
cdr3_nt: TGTGCCAGTAGTGGATCAGGGGGCGTTCAGCCCCAGCATTTT
cdr3_aa: CASSGSGGVQPQHF

d_call: -
clone_size: -
cdr3_length: 11
v_call: TRBV7-8
j_call: TRBJ2-7
cdr3_nt: TGTGCCAGCGGCGGATCCTACGAGCAGTACTTC
cdr3_aa: CASGGSYEQYF

d_call: -
clone_size: -
cdr3_length: 13
v_call: TRBV10-3
j_call: TRBJ2-3
cdr3_nt: TGTGCCATCAACGCACGGGGGCCAGATACGCAGTATTTT
cdr3_aa: CAINARGPDTQYF

d_call: -
clone_size: few
cdr3_length: 15
v_call: TRBV6-1
j_call: TRBJ2-5
cdr3_nt: TGTGCCAGCAGTGGAGATCGGGACAAGGGGTTGACCCAGTACTTC
cdr3_aa: CASSGDRDKGLTQYF

d_call: -
clone_size: few
cdr3_length: 16
v_call: TRBV12-3/TRBV12-4
j_call: TRBJ2-1
cdr3_nt: TGTGCCAGCAGTACAGACAGGTTAAGCTCCTACAATGAGCAGTTCTTC
cdr3_aa: CASSTDRLSSYNEQFF

d_call: TRBD2
clone_size: -
cdr3_length: 18
v_call: TRBV29-1
j_call: TRBJ2-5
cdr3_nt: TGCAGCGTTGAATGGGCTAGCGGGAGCGGAGGCACGGGAGAGACCCAGTACTTC
cdr3_aa: CSVEWASGSGGTGETQYF

d_call: -
clone_size: few
cdr3_length: 17
v_call: TRBV18
j_call: TRBJ2-2
cdr3_nt: TGTGCCAGCTCACCAGTCATCCGGCAGGGTGGCACCGGGGAGCTGTTTTTT
cdr3_aa: CASSPVIRQGGTGELFF

d_call: -
clone_size: -
cdr3_length: 15
v_call: TRBV6-2/TRBV6-3
j_call: TRBJ2-3
cdr3_nt: TGTGCCAGCAGCCATTCCTGGGACTTTGCGGATACGCAGTATTTT
cdr3_aa: CASSHSWDFADTQYF

d_call: -
clone_size: -
cdr3_length: 15
v_call: TRBV5-1
j_call: TRBJ1-3
cdr3_nt: TGCGCCAGCAGCACCGGACGGCGCTCTGGAAACACCATATATTTT
cdr3_aa: CASSTGRRSGNTIYF

d_call: TRBD1
clone_size: few
cdr3_length: 15
v_call: TRBV7-9
j_call: TRBJ1-5
cdr3_nt: TGTGCCAGCAGCCAGGGACAGAATAGCAATCAGCCCCAGCATTTT
cdr3_aa: CASSQGQNSNQPQHF

d_call: -
clone_size: few
cdr3_length: 13
v_call: TRBV6-2/TRBV6-3
j_call: TRBJ1-1
cdr3_nt: TGTGCCAGCAGCCGCGGGAGTTCCGCTGAAGCTTTCTTT
cdr3_aa: CASSRGSSAEAFF

d_call: -
clone_size: -
cdr3_length: 13
v_call: TRBV6-2/TRBV6-3
j_call: TRBJ2-3
cdr3_nt: TGTGCCAGCAGTATCGAAGTCCAGGGGAAGCAGTATTTT
cdr3_aa: CASSIEVQGKQYF

d_call: -
clone_size: -
cdr3_length: 15
v_call: TRBV7-2
j_call: TRBJ1-1
cdr3_nt: TGTGCCAGCAGTATTATCAGAGCTTCGAACACTGACGCTTTCTTT
cdr3_aa: CASSIIRASNTDAFF

d_call: -
clone_size: -
cdr3_length: 17
v_call: TRBV12-3/TRBV12-4
j_call: TRBJ2-6
cdr3_nt: TGTGCCAGCAGACCAGCGGGCTTACTCTCTGGGGCCAACGTCCTGACTTTC
cdr3_aa: CASRPAGLLSGANVLTF

d_call: TRBD1
clone_size: -
cdr3_length: 12
v_call: TRBV28
j_call: TRBJ1-5
cdr3_nt: TGTGCCAGCCGTACAGGGGGTCAGCCCCAGCATTTT
cdr3_aa: CASRTGGQPQHF

d_call: TRBD1
clone_size: -
cdr3_length: 15
v_call: TRBV30
j_call: TRBJ1-6
cdr3_nt: TGTGCCTGGGACAGGGGGCAGAGCGGGAAATCACCCCTCCACTTT
cdr3_aa: CAWDRGQSGKSPLHF

d_call: TRBD1
clone_size: -
cdr3_length: 14
v_call: TRBV18
j_call: TRBJ1-2
cdr3_nt: TGTGCCAGCTCACCCCCGGGACAGATCTATGGCTACACCTTC
cdr3_aa: CASSPPGQIYGYTF

d_call: TRBD1
clone_size: -
cdr3_length: 15
v_call: TRBV7-9
j_call: TRBJ2-7
cdr3_nt: TGTGCCAGCAGCCAACGGGACAGGGCTACCTACGAGCAGTACTTC
cdr3_aa: CASSQRDRATYEQYF

d_call: TRBD2
clone_size: -
cdr3_length: 16
v_call: TRBV5-1
j_call: TRBJ2-3
cdr3_nt: TGCGCCAGCAGCTTGGGCAGCGGGGACCGCACAGATACGCAGTATTTT
cdr3_aa: CASSLGSGDRTDTQYF

d_call: -
clone_size: -
cdr3_length: 13
v_call: TRBV7-2
j_call: TRBJ2-3
cdr3_nt: TGTGCCAGCGGCCCGGAACAGGCAGATACGCAGTATTTT
cdr3_aa: CASGPEQADTQYF

d_call: TRBD1
clone_size: -
cdr3_length: 14
v_call: TRBV6-8
j_call: TRBJ1-2
cdr3_nt: TGTGCCAGCAACCAGGGGGACGGAAACTATGGCTACACCTTC
cdr3_aa: CASNQGDGNYGYTF

d_call: -
clone_size: -
cdr3_length: 12
v_call: TRBV20-1
j_call: TRBJ2-7
cdr3_nt: TGCAGTGCTAGTCCTGCGGGGACCGAGCAGTACTTC
cdr3_aa: CSASPAGTEQYF

d_call: -
clone_size: many
cdr3_length: 12
v_call: TRBV7-2
j_call: TRBJ1-2
cdr3_nt: TGTGCCAGCGGCGACAGGCGAGGTGGCTACACCTTC
cdr3_aa: CASGDRRGGYTF

d_call: TRBD1
clone_size: once
cdr3_length: 13
v_call: TRBV28
j_call: TRBJ1-4
cdr3_nt: TGTGCCAGCGAAACAGGGGGCAATGAAAAACTGTTTTTT
cdr3_aa: CASETGGNEKLFF

d_call: -
clone_size: few
cdr3_length: 14
v_call: TRBV6-5
j_call: TRBJ2-5
cdr3_nt: TGTGCCAGCAGTTACGGCGGGCGAGGGGAGACCCAGTACTTC
cdr3_aa: CASSYGGRGETQYF

d_call: -
clone_size: many
cdr3_length: 15
v_call: TRBV12-3/TRBV12-4
j_call: TRBJ2-3
cdr3_nt: TGTGCCAGCAGTCCCACGGACCAGCCGTCAGATACGCAGTATTTT
cdr3_aa: CASSPTDQPSDTQYF

d_call: -
clone_size: -
cdr3_length: 15
v_call: TRBV7-6
j_call: TRBJ2-3
cdr3_nt: TGTGCCAGCGGAAGCGGGTCGGCAAAAACAGATACGCAGTATTTT
cdr3_aa: CASGSGSAKTDTQYF

d_call: -
clone_size: few
cdr3_length: 15
v_call: TRBV2
j_call: TRBJ2-7
cdr3_nt: TGTGCCAGCAGCTCGACAGCTACTCTCTCCTACGAGCAGTACTTC
cdr3_aa: CASSSTATLSYEQYF

d_call: TRBD2
clone_size: once
cdr3_length: 17
v_call: TRBV4-1
j_call: TRBJ2-2
cdr3_nt: TGCGCCAGCAGCCGCAAACTAGCGGGAGTCGATAACGGGGAGCTGTTTTTT
cdr3_aa: CASSRKLAGVDNGELFF

d_call: -
clone_size: -
cdr3_length: 14
v_call: TRBV30
j_call: TRBJ1-1
cdr3_nt: TGTGCCTGGGGGAAAACAGTGATGAACACTGAAGCTTTCTTT
cdr3_aa: CAWGKTVMNTEAFF

d_call: -
clone_size: many
cdr3_length: 13
v_call: TRBV7-2
j_call: TRBJ2-2
cdr3_nt: TGTGCCAGCAGCCGGGACCCCACCGGGGAGCTGTTTTTT
cdr3_aa: CASSRDPTGELFF

d_call: TRBD1
clone_size: -
cdr3_length: 15
v_call: TRBV2
j_call: TRBJ1-2
cdr3_nt: TGTGCCAGCAGTGCAGACAGGGGTGGTGGCTATGGCTACACCTTC
cdr3_aa: CASSADRGGGYGYTF

d_call: -
clone_size: few
cdr3_length: 13
v_call: TRBV6-1
j_call: TRBJ1-5
cdr3_nt: TGTGCCAGCAGTGAATTCCGTGGTCAGCCCCAGCATTTT
cdr3_aa: CASSEFRGQPQHF

d_call: -
clone_size: -
cdr3_length: 16
v_call: TRBV20-1
j_call: TRBJ1-6
cdr3_nt: TGCAGTGCCCGGGGCTCCTCGAGCTCCTATAATTCACCCCTCCACTTT
cdr3_aa: CSARGSSSSYNSPLHF

d_call: TRBD2
clone_size: few
cdr3_length: 18
v_call: TRBV11-2
j_call: TRBJ2-1
cdr3_nt: TGTGCCAGCAGCCAACCCCAAGCTGCGGGGACTAACTACAATGAGCAGTTCTTC
cdr3_aa: CASSQPQAAGTNYNEQFF